A selection of T cell receptor beta chains follows, all from one sample in a study of blood T cell repertoires in COVID-19. TCRdb keeps only in-frame clones here, not all; method: immunoSEQ multiplex PCR. This sample carries 200,000 to 300,000 clones, about nine tenths of them seen once, and the ten largest clones take 3% to 4%. The sample was peripheral blood. These receptor sequences come from a woman between 40 and 50 years old with acute or convalescent COVID-19. The CDR3 runs from the conserved cysteine through the conserved F or W. D genes are given only for firm matches. Expanded clones get a size class; other rows say once, few or many, or leave the size out.

d_gene | j_gene | len | abundance | v_gene | CDR3aa | CDR3nt
TRBD2 | TRBJ2-3 | 14 | . | TRBV19 | CASSTTSGAHTQYF | TGTGCCAGTAGCACTACTAGCGGGGCACATACGCAGTATTTT
. | TRBJ1-5 | 13 | . | TRBV2 | CASGGGWIQPQHF | TGTGCCAGCGGTGGCGGGTGGATTCAGCCCCAGCATTTT
TRBD1 | TRBJ2-5 | 13 | . | TRBV2 | CASEGDRQETQYF | TGTGCCAGCGAAGGGGACAGACAAGAGACCCAGTACTTC
. | TRBJ1-3 | 12 | . | TRBV7-8 | CASSPPRGTIYF | TGTGCCAGCAGCCCACCCCGGGGCACCATATATTTT
. | TRBJ1-1 | 18 | few | TRBV4-1 | CASSQETEYRTMNTEAFF | TGCGCCAGCAGCCAAGAAACTGAGTACAGGACGATGAACACTGAAGCTTTCTTT
. | TRBJ2-1 | 15 | . | TRBV18 | CASSPAWATNNEQFF | TGTGCCAGCTCACCCGCGTGGGCGACTAACAATGAGCAGTTCTTC
TRBD2 | TRBJ2-3 | 17 | . | TRBV24-1 | CATSDPLNRGGADTQYF | TGTGCCACCAGTGATCCACTGAACCGCGGGGGGGCAGATACGCAGTATTTT
. | TRBJ1-2 | 14 | . | TRBV5-1 | CASSSVQGALGYTF | TGCGCCAGCAGCTCGGTTCAGGGTGCTCTAGGCTACACCTTC
. | TRBJ2-2 | 16 | . | TRBV19 | CASSTQRPRDTGELFF | TGTGCCAGTAGTACCCAGCGGCCGAGGGACACCGGGGAGCTGTTTTTT
. | TRBJ1-2 | 14 | . | TRBV2 | CASSGHGGTYGYTF | TGTGCCAGCAGTGGGCACGGCGGTACCTATGGCTACACCTTC
. | TRBJ2-5 | 15 | . | TRBV11-2 | CASSPGRGAPETQYF | TGTGCCAGCAGTCCGGGCAGGGGCGCCCCAGAGACCCAGTACTTC
. | TRBJ1-6 | 16 | . | TRBV5-4 | CASSLDLSSYNSPLHF | TGTGCCAGCAGCTTGGATCTCAGCTCCTATAATTCACCCCTCCACTTT
. | TRBJ1-1 | 13 | . | TRBV19 | CASRWDINTEAFF | TGTGCCAGTAGGTGGGACATTAACACTGAAGCTTTCTTT
. | TRBJ2-2 | 13 | . | TRBV10-2 | CASRLTNTGELFF | TGCGCCAGCCGACTAACGAACACCGGGGAGCTGTTTTTT
. | TRBJ1-4 | 16 | . | TRBV2 | CASKEGVLGANEKLFF | TGTGCCAGCAAGGAGGGAGTTCTAGGGGCTAATGAAAAACTGTTTTTT
. | TRBJ1-4 | 13 | . | TRBV6-6 | CASLEQRNEKLFF | TGTGCCAGCTTGGAGCAGCGTAATGAAAAACTGTTTTTT
. | TRBJ1-4 | 16 | . | TRBV7-8 | CASSLLYGRDNEKLFF | TGTGCCAGCAGCCTCCTCTATGGGCGGGATAATGAAAAACTGTTTTTT
. | TRBJ1-2 | 17 | . | TRBV19 | CASVPRTGGGSWYGYTF | TGTGCCAGCGTCCCCCGGACGGGGGGAGGGAGTTGGTATGGCTACACCTTC
TRBD2 | TRBJ2-1 | 15 | . | TRBV11-2 | CASSTLAGSLNEQFF | TGTGCCAGCAGCACGCTAGCGGGGTCCCTCAATGAGCAGTTCTTC
. | TRBJ2-1 | 15 | . | TRBV5-1 | CASSSARNTYNEQFF | TGCGCCAGCAGCTCAGCCAGGAACACCTACAATGAGCAGTTCTTC
. | TRBJ2-1 | 14 | . | TRBV6-4 | CASSDSPGIYEQFF | TGTGCCAGCAGTGACTCCCCAGGGATTTATGAGCAGTTCTTC
. | TRBJ2-5 | 15 | . | TRBV15 | CATSRVRGEWETQYF | TGTGCCACCAGCAGAGTCAGGGGGGAGTGGGAGACCCAGTACTTC
. | TRBJ1-1 | 17 | . | TRBV7-9 | CASSSQTGSGWGTEAFF | TGTGCCAGCAGCTCACAAACAGGGTCTGGTTGGGGGACTGAAGCTTTCTTT
TRBD1 | TRBJ1-4 | 14 | few | TRBV9 | CASSDGTGSEKLFF | TGTGCCAGCAGCGACGGGACAGGGAGTGAAAAACTGTTTTTT
. | TRBJ1-6 | 16 | . | TRBV5-4 | CASSLAGGSYNSPLHF | TGTGCCAGCAGCTTGGCCGGGGGTTCCTATAATTCACCCCTCCACTTT
TRBD2 | TRBJ2-1 | 17 | . | TRBV4-1 | CASSPIAQRGGRNEQFF | TGCGCCAGCAGCCCAATAGCCCAGCGGGGGGGCCGCAATGAGCAGTTCTTC
TRBD1 | TRBJ2-5 | 17 | . | TRBV14 | CASSHLRGRGPRETQYF | TGTGCCAGCAGCCACCTGAGGGGGCGCGGGCCAAGAGAGACCCAGTACTTC
. | TRBJ1-2 | 13 | . | TRBV7-2 | CASSFSNNYGYTF | TGTGCCAGCAGCTTTAGTAATAACTATGGCTACACCTTC
. | TRBJ1-1 | 14 | . | TRBV29-1 | CSVGFRGMVAEAFF | TGCAGCGTTGGATTCCGGGGTATGGTGGCTGAAGCTTTCTTT
TRBD1 | TRBJ2-5 | 15 | . | TRBV5-6 | CASSLVTGGEETQYF | TGTGCCAGCAGCCTAGTGACAGGGGGAGAAGAGACCCAGTACTTC
TRBD2 | TRBJ2-1 | 16 | . | TRBV10-1 | CASSETSGGARNEQFF | TGCGCCAGCAGTGAAACTAGCGGGGGGGCCAGAAATGAGCAGTTCTTC
. | TRBJ1-4 | 15 | . | TRBV11-2 | CASSLGRVVNEKLFF | TGTGCCAGCAGCTTAGGCAGGGTAGTTAATGAAAAACTGTTTTTT
. | TRBJ1-1 | 11 | . | TRBV5-4 | CATGAHTEAFF | TGTGCCACCGGAGCGCACACTGAAGCTTTCTTT
. | TRBJ1-6 | 12 | . | TRBV4-1 | CASSHTDSPLHF | TGCGCCAGCAGCCACACGGATTCACCCCTCCACTTT
TRBD1 | TRBJ1-1 | 15 | . | TRBV19 | CASTLQGILNTEAFF | TGTGCCAGTACCCTACAGGGGATCCTGAACACTGAAGCTTTCTTT
TRBD1 | TRBJ2-2 | 16 | . | TRBV10-2 | CASIAMTGKDTGELFF | TGCGCCAGCATCGCCATGACAGGGAAAGACACCGGGGAGCTGTTTTTT
. | TRBJ2-1 | 12 | . | TRBV4-1 | CASSQGGVEQFF | TGCGCCAGCAGCCAAGGGGGAGTTGAGCAGTTCTTC
TRBD1 | TRBJ2-5 | 14 | . | TRBV5-4 | CASSLRQGAGDQYF | TGTGCCAGCAGCTTAAGACAGGGGGCTGGTGACCAGTACTTC
. | TRBJ1-2 | 16 | few | TRBV7-2 | CASRPSSGVTNYGYTF | TGTGCCAGCAGACCTTCTTCGGGAGTTACTAACTATGGCTACACCTTC
. | TRBJ1-2 | 14 | once | TRBV3-1/TRBV3-2 | CASSQELRNYGYTF | TGTGCCAGCAGCCAAGAACTGAGAAACTATGGCTACACCTTC
. | TRBJ2-3 | 16 | once | TRBV7-6 | CASSSQNGGQTDTQYF | TGTGCCAGCAGCTCTCAGAACGGGGGTCAAACAGATACGCAGTATTTT
. | TRBJ1-1 | 13 | . | TRBV5-8 | CASSLRRGPEAFF | TGTGCCAGCAGCTTGCGCAGGGGACCCGAAGCTTTCTTT
. | TRBJ2-2 | 14 | . | TRBV5-5 | CASSWGPNTGELFF | TGTGCCAGCAGCTGGGGGCCTAACACCGGGGAGCTGTTTTTT
TRBD1 | TRBJ1-2 | 15 | . | TRBV7-9 | CASSYGQVLNYGYTF | TGTGCCAGCAGCTACGGACAGGTACTGAACTATGGCTACACCTTC
TRBD1 | TRBJ1-2 | 14 | . | TRBV11-2 | CASSPRGQNYGYTF | TGTGCCAGCAGCCCTAGGGGACAGAACTATGGCTACACCTTC
TRBD1 | TRBJ2-5 | 15 | . | TRBV19 | CASSARQGIQETQYF | TGTGCCAGTAGTGCCCGACAGGGGATCCAAGAGACCCAGTACTTC
TRBD1 | TRBJ1-5 | 15 | . | TRBV7-8 | CASSLEGAGNQPQHF | TGTGCCAGCAGCTTAGAGGGGGCTGGCAATCAGCCCCAGCATTTT
. | TRBJ1-5 | 14 | . | TRBV6-5 | CASSPRGGYQPQHF | TGTGCCAGCAGTCCCCGGGGGGGGTATCAGCCCCAGCATTTT
TRBD1 | TRBJ1-2 | 12 | . | TRBV6-6 | CASSGTGAGYTF | TGTGCCAGCAGCGGGACAGGGGCCGGCTACACCTTC
TRBD2 | TRBJ2-5 | 15 | . | TRBV7-6 | CASSPLAGNQETQYF | TGTGCCAGCAGCCCACTAGCGGGTAACCAAGAGACCCAGTACTTC
TRBD2 | TRBJ2-5 | 18 | once | TRBV2 | CASRHSGLALGGQETQYF | TGTGCCAGCAGGCACTCGGGACTAGCATTGGGGGGGCAAGAGACCCAGTACTTC
. | TRBJ1-4 | 15 | once | TRBV6-6 | CASSYSRGRVEKLFF | TGTGCCAGCAGTTACTCGAGAGGCAGGGTTGAAAAACTGTTTTTT
. | TRBJ2-6 | 16 | . | TRBV2 | CASRFLVFSGANVLTF | TGTGCCAGCAGATTCCTTGTCTTCTCTGGGGCCAACGTCCTGACTTTC
TRBD2 | TRBJ2-3 | 18 | many | TRBV10-3 | CAISESLGSGGTKDTQYF | TGTGCCATCAGTGAGTCGTTGGGTAGCGGGGGGACGAAAGATACGCAGTATTTT
TRBD2 | TRBJ2-1 | 12 | . | TRBV27 | CASSLGTSLQFF | TGTGCCAGCAGTTTAGGGACTAGTCTGCAGTTCTTC
TRBD1 | TRBJ2-2 | 17 | . | TRBV14 | CASSQLLTGDVTGELFF | TGTGCCAGCAGCCAACTCCTGACAGGGGACGTCACCGGGGAGCTGTTTTTT
TRBD2 | TRBJ2-5 | 17 | . | TRBV9 | CASSVGVTGGPQETQYF | TGTGCCAGCAGCGTAGGGGTTACGGGGGGGCCTCAAGAGACCCAGTACTTC